Below, 32 T cell receptor beta chains from the same sample are listed, as sequenced in a study of Ad26.COV2.S vaccination and SARS-CoV-2 variants. Indicated treatment: some 20 received Ad26.COV2.S at low or high dose, single or two shots; about five received placebo; per-sample allocation not given. At day 63 after the first vaccine or placebo injection, samples were drawn. The assay was immunoSEQ multiplex PCR, and TCRdb's table has in-frame clones only and misses some. Among approximately 300,000 clones, around four fifths were seen once, and the ten largest hold 2% to 2.5%. The source was peripheral blood, collected in a trial of Ad26.COV2.S vaccine versus placebo. These receptors were collected from a person aged 18-65 years who received the Ad26.COV2.S COVID-19 vaccine or a placebo.

V usage is TRBV18 and J usage is TRBJ2-3, with unresolved D. The V end lost 2 bases, the J end lost 0 bases, and 9 bases lay between the germline ends. This CDR3 spans 15 amino acids. The germline V gene has CDR1 KGHSH and CDR2 LQKENI. The CDR3 region is CASSPTYGSTDTQYF. The CDR3 region has the DNA TGTGCCAGCTCACCAACGTACGGAAGCACAGATACGCAGTATTTT. Complete variable domain (other parts from reference TRBV18 and TRBJ2-3): NAGVMQNPRHLVRRRGQEARLRCSPMKGHSHVYWYRQLPEEGLKFMVYLQKENIIDESGMPKERFSAEFPKEGPSILRIQQVVRGDSAAYFCASSPTYGSTDTQYFGPGTRLTVL.

The rearrangement links TRBV19 to TRBJ2-2, with 7 bases matching TRBD1. Trimming at V came to 9 bases and at J to 4 bases, leaving 14 bases not matched to a gene. CDR1 is LNHDA and CDR2 is SQIVND in the germline V gene (reference sequence). The CDR3 totals 16 residues. The DNA of the CDR3 is TGTGCCAGCGCTCCGGCCGACAGGGTCGGCACCGGGGAGCTGTTTTTT. Translated, it gives CASAPADRVGTGELFF.

The chain couples TRBV11-2 to TRBJ1-5; D not certain. The CDR3 has 13 amino acids. V was shortened by 5 bases and J by 0 bases, with 5 bases between the two germline ends. Looked up from germline, CDR1 is SGHAT and CDR2 is FQNNGV. This CDR3 reads CASSRDSNQPQHF. As DNA, the CDR3 is TGTGCCAGCAGCAGGGATAGCAATCAGCCCCAGCATTTT.

This chain links TRBV2 with TRBJ1-2, with 9 bases matching TRBD1. Germline V gene data show CDR1 as SNHLY and CDR2 as FYNNEI. The trim removed 6 bases at V and 4 bases at J, leaving 12 bases unmatched. The CDR3 totals 16 residues. The CDR3 spells CASRPGRQGVPYGYTF. The CDR3 region has the DNA TGTGCCAGCAGACCGGGAAGACAGGGGGTCCCCTATGGCTACACCTTC.

Concerning this clone itself: The junction differs from germline at one of its ends, possibly a read error. The CDR3 nucleotides read TGTGCCAGCTGCTTAGCGTCAGGGTGGAAAGGGGAGACCCAGTACTTC. This sequence encodes CASCLASGWKGETQYF. The V call is TRBV7-9, the J call TRBJ2-5; possibly TRBD1 or TRBD2 for D (5 bases each). In germline, CDR1 is SEHNR, CDR2 FQNEAQ (reference sequence). The CDR3 is 16 residues long.

The chain employs TRBV11-3 and TRBJ2-5; TRBD1 matches 8 bases. There are 13 residues in the CDR3. The germline V gene encodes CDR1 SGHNT and CDR2 YENEEA. V lost 3 bases, J lost 6 bases, and 3 bases stayed unmatched. CDR3 in DNA: TGTGCCAGCAGCTTTGACAGGGGCAAGACCCAGTACTTC. Its protein is CASSFDRGKTQYF.

This clone was picked up one time. The J gene is TRBJ2-7, the V gene TRBV5-1; D perhaps matches TRBD2 (6 bases). V lost 4 bases and J 5 bases, leaving 19 bases between the germline ends. Germline CDR1 and CDR2: SGHRS and YFSETQ. This CDR3 spans 15 amino acids. CDR3 in amino acids: CASSRGLLEGDEQYF. The CDR3 nucleotides read TGCGCCAGCAGCCGGGGACTGCTAGAAGGGGACGAGCAGTACTTC.

This chain uses TRBV5-6 with TRBJ2-3, with 10 bases identical to TRBD2. Germline V gene data show CDR1 as SGHDT and CDR2 as YYEEEE. J gave up 0 bases and V 3 bases, and 4 bases lay outside the gene matches. CDR3 length: 16 amino acids. CDR3 sequence (DNA): TGTGCCAGCAGCTCACCTAGCGGGGGTAGCACAGATACGCAGTATTTT. It yields the protein CASSSPSGGSTDTQYF. The complete variable domain, with remaining parts taken from reference TRBV5-6 and TRBJ2-3, reads DAGVTQSPTHLIKTRGQQVTLRCSPKSGHDTVSWYQQALGQGPQFIFQYYEEEERQRGNFPDRFSGHQFPNYSSELNVNALLLGDSALYLCASSSPSGGSTDTQYFGPGTRLTVL.

The gene calls are TRBV19 and TRBJ1-6; 8 bases match TRBD1. The trim removed 6 bases at V and 9 bases at J, leaving 10 bases unmatched. The CDR3 extends over 15 amino acids. The germline V gene encodes CDR1 LNHDA and CDR2 SQIVND (reference sequence). The CDR3 sequence is CASRPQGGRISPLHF. The CDR3 DNA sequence: TGTGCCAGTAGGCCACAGGGGGGACGGATTTCACCCCTCCACTTT.

V gene TRBV11-1 combines with J gene TRBJ2-3; maybe TRBD2 (5 bases). The CDR3 length is 13 residues. V lost 5 bases, J lost 2 bases, and 8 bases lay in between. CDR1 SGHAT and CDR2 FQDESV come from the germline V gene (reference sequence). CDR3 nucleotides: TGTGCCAGCAGCCCGAGGGCCACAGATACGCAGTATTTT. This gives the protein CASSPRATDTQYF.

The J gene is TRBJ2-5, the V gene TRBV15; 7 bases line up with TRBD1. V lost 1 base to trimming and J lost 4 bases; unmatched junction nucleotides: 12. The CDR3 runs to 17 residues. The germline V gene encodes CDR1 LNHNV and CDR2 YYDKDF (reference sequence). The CDR3 DNA is TGTGCCACCAGCAGAGGGTTGGACAGGTTAGGGGGAGAGACCCAGTACTTC. As protein: CATSRGLDRLGGETQYF.

This chain links TRBV18 with TRBJ2-2, with D tentatively TRBD2 (5 bases). The V end was cut by 1 base, the J end by 4 bases, with 16 bases between. From germline, CDR1 is KGHSH and CDR2 LQKENI. The CDR3 has 17 residues. CDR3 amino acids: CASSPQEHGRVTGELFF. In DNA, the CDR3 is TGTGCCAGCTCACCACAAGAACACGGGCGGGTCACCGGGGAGCTGTTTTTT.

This clone was picked up a small number of times. The chain is built from TRBV5-1 and TRBJ2-7, with 10 bases that match TRBD1. Germline V lookup: CDR1 SGHRS, CDR2 YFSETQ. With V trimmed by 4 bases and J by 6 bases, 4 bases remained unmatched. The length of the CDR3 is 13 residues. The CDR3, as DNA: TGCGCCAGCAGCCCCGGGACAGGGGTCGAGCAGTACTTC. Translated: CASSPGTGVEQYF.

The gene calls are TRBV2 and TRBJ2-5, with a tentative D call TRBD2 (7 bases). The V gene's germline CDR1 is SNHLY and CDR2 FYNNEI. Trimming stripped 4 bases from V and 5 bases from J, with 23 bases between. This CDR3 is built from 17 residues. The CDR3 sequence: CASSAPRGAASGETQYF. The CDR3 nucleotides read TGTGCCAGCAGTGCCCCCCGGGGGGCGGCTTCGGGGGAGACCCAGTACTTC. The full variable domain, its missing parts supplied by reference TRBV2 and TRBJ2-5, is EPEVTQTPSHQVTQMGQEVILRCVPISNHLYFYWYRQILGQKVEFLVSFYNNEISEKSEIFDDQFSVERPDGSNFTLKIRSTKLEDSAMYFCASSAPRGAASGETQYFGPGTRLLVL.

A single count supports this clone. The chain links TRBV19 to TRBJ2-7, with D perhaps assigned TRBD1 or TRBD2 (5 bases each). Germline V gene lookup returns CDR1 LNHDA and CDR2 SQIVND (reference sequence). The CDR3 covers 13 residues. V was clipped by 6 bases and J by 2 bases, with 11 bases between them. The CDR3 protein is CASSPGPTYEQYF. DNA for the CDR3: TGTGCCAGTAGCCCGGGACCCACCTACGAGCAGTACTTC.

V and J are TRBV7-3 and TRBJ2-3, with a possible D match to TRBD1 (6 bases). Germline lookup yields CDR1 SGHTA and CDR2 FQGTGA. CDR3 length equals 15 residues. Trimming took 1 base from V and 0 from J, leaving 8 bases between them. CDR3 sequence reads: CASSLRGRSTDTQYF. The DNA for the CDR3 is TGTGCCAGCAGCTTAAGGGGGCGAAGCACAGATACGCAGTATTTT.

The rearrangement links TRBV3-1 (or the pseudogene TRBV3-2) to TRBJ1-2; perhaps TRBD1 as D (6 bases). Trimming took off 4 bases at V and 2 bases at J, with 17 bases between the two ends. The CDR3 contains 16 residues. Germline CDR1 and CDR2: LGHDT and YNNKEL (reference sequence). CDR3 region: CASSLRTVDVNYGYTF. In DNA, the CDR3 is TGTGCCAGCAGCCTAAGGACAGTCGACGTCAACTATGGCTACACCTTC.

The chain has TRBV27 and TRBJ2-7; D might be TRBD1 (5 bases). The CDR3 covers 13 residues. Per the germline V gene, CDR1 is MNHEY and CDR2 is SMNVEV (reference sequence). Trimming took 5 bases from V and 7 from J, leaving 15 bases between them. CDR3 region: CASSPQTETEQYF. CDR3 DNA: TGTGCCAGCAGTCCCCAGACAGAGACTGAGCAGTACTTC.

On this clone: The junction departs from germline at one end; a sequencing error may be responsible. The chain's CDR3 is CASTLRQGAGEQFF. The CDR3, as DNA: TGTGCCAGCACCTTAAGGCAGGGGGCTGGTGAGCAGTTCTTC. V is TRBV7-9 and J is TRBJ2-1; 8 bases align to TRBD1. In germline, CDR1 is SEHNR, CDR2 FQNEAQ (reference sequence). This CDR3 region has 14 residues.

This sequence joins TRBV23-1 and TRBJ2-4; D may be TRBD1 (6 bases). TRBV23-1 is an open reading frame whose function is uncertain. The CDR3 loop spans 15 amino acids. V gave up 4 bases and J gave up 6 bases, with 16 bases separating them. CDR3 protein: CASSRLQGIPNIQYF. The CDR3 DNA reads TGCGCCAGCAGTCGTTTACAGGGAATTCCAAACATTCAGTACTTC.

As to this clone: One end of the junction is discordant with germline, which a read error may explain. The chain employs TRBV7-7 and TRBJ2-2, with 12 bases aligning to TRBD2. CDR3 length: 18 amino acids. CDR1 and CDR2 from the germline V gene are SSHAT and FNYEAQ (reference sequence). CDR3 region: CASSPITSSGGDTGELFF. CDR3 nucleotide sequence: TGTGCTAGCAGCCCGATCACCTCTAGCGGGGGGGACACCGGGGAGCTGTTTTTT.

The gene calls are TRBV19 and TRBJ1-4, with D tentatively TRBD1 (6 bases). The CDR3 consists of 14 residues. Trimming removed 1 base from V and 5 bases from J, with 8 bases in between. Per the germline V gene, CDR1 is LNHDA and CDR2 is SQIVND (reference sequence). For the CDR3, the DNA is TGTGCCAGTAGTATAGCAGGGGTAAATGAAAAACTGTTTTTT. Translating gives CASSIAGVNEKLFF.

This clone was counted a single time. The gene calls are TRBV19 and TRBJ2-6, with 11 bases matching TRBD1. The CDR3 has 15 amino acids. V gave up 8 bases and J gave up 2 bases; unmatched junction bases: 2. Germline V gene sequence: CDR1 LNHDA, CDR2 SQIVND (reference sequence). As DNA, the CDR3 is TGTGCCAGTGGACAGGGGGCGGCTGGGGCCAACGTCCTGACTTTC. Its protein product is CASGQGAAGANVLTF.

This clone turned up a few times. The chain employs TRBV7-9 and TRBJ1-2, with D perhaps TRBD1 (6 bases). This CDR3 region has 16 residues. Trimming took 5 bases from V and 5 from J, leaving 21 bases between them. CDR1 is SEHNR and CDR2 is FQNEAQ in the germline V gene (reference sequence). This CDR3 is CASSLPGGRSIYGYTF. In nucleotides, the CDR3 is TGTGCCAGCAGCCTACCGGGGGGGCGTTCTATTTATGGCTACACCTTC. Filled out from reference TRBV7-9 and TRBJ1-2, the complete variable domain reads DTGVSQNPRHKITKRGQNVTFRCDPISEHNRLYWYRQTLGQGPEFLTYFQNEAQLEKSRLLSDRFSAERPKGSFSTLEIQRTEQGDSAMYLCASSLPGGRSIYGYTFGSGTRLTVV.

The genes are TRBV6-5 and TRBJ1-3; a possible D gene is TRBD1 (5 bases). The germline V gene encodes CDR1 MNHEY and CDR2 SVGAGI. The CDR3 has 11 amino acids. Trimming shortened V by 4 bases and J by 10 bases, and 8 bases separated the two germline ends. CDR3 amino acids: CASSFGATIYF. CDR3 nucleotide sequence: TGTGCCAGCAGTTTCGGGGCTACCATATATTTT.

The chain links TRBV7-3 to TRBJ2-1; D is perhaps TRBD1 or TRBD2 (5 bases each). The germline V gene encodes CDR1 SGHTA and CDR2 FQGTGA. CDR3 length: 13 residues. Trimming removed 1 base from V and 10 bases from J, with 11 bases in between. The DNA of the CDR3 is TGTGCCAGCAGCTTAAACTCCCGGGGCGAGCAGTTCTTC. Its translation: CASSLNSRGEQFF.

The CDR3 reads CASSQVAGVKDTQYF. Written as DNA, the CDR3 is TGTGCCAGCAGCCAAGTTGCGGGAGTTAAAGATACGCAGTATTTT. The chain is built from TRBV3-1 (or the pseudogene TRBV3-2) and TRBJ2-3; 7 nucleotides align to TRBD2. This CDR3 comprises 15 residues. Germline loops: CDR1 LGHDT, CDR2 YNNKEL (reference sequence). The V and J ends lost 1 base and 5 bases, in that order; junction bases with no gene match: 6.

V gene TRBV2 combines with J gene TRBJ2-4, with TRBD1 identical over 9 bases. With 6 bases clipped from V and 1 base from J, the junction kept 10 bases outside the gene matches. Germline CDR1 and CDR2: SNHLY and FYNNEI. The CDR3 length is 17 residues. The CDR3 region is CASSPDRGLEAKNIQYF. CDR3 nucleotide sequence: TGTGCCAGCAGCCCGGACAGGGGTTTGGAGGCCAAAAACATTCAGTACTTC.

This clone was found a few times. The chain combines TRBV13 with TRBJ2-1, with TRBD1 matching 7 bases. The V gene's germline CDR1 is PRHDT and CDR2 FYEKMQ (reference sequence). V shed 5 bases and J 7 bases; nucleotides not matched to a gene: 14. CDR3 size: 16 residues. Here the CDR3 DNA reads TGTGCCAGCAGCGAATGGACTGCCGAGACAGGGAATGAGCAGTTCTTC. It translates to CASSEWTAETGNEQFF.

The CDR3 region is CASSDPSGNNNSPLHF. The CDR3 DNA reads as TGTGCCAGCAGTGACCCGTCGGGCAACAACAATTCACCCCTCCACTTT. The V gene is TRBV25-1, the J gene TRBJ1-6; D not resolved. V was pared by 3 bases and J by 7 bases, with 16 bases between. The CDR3 is 16 amino acids. CDR1 is MGHDK, CDR2 SYGVNS, per germline.

The J gene is TRBJ2-3, the V gene TRBV19; the D gene is possibly TRBD2 (5 bases). This CDR3 spans 17 amino acids. V dropped 1 base and J dropped 2 bases, with 16 bases sitting between them. CDR1 LNHDA and CDR2 SQIVND come from the germline V gene (reference sequence). For the CDR3, the DNA is TGTGCCAGTAGTATAGGAGGGAACAGACGCATCACAGATACGCAGTATTTT. Translating gives CASSIGGNRRITDTQYF.

The chain combines TRBV11-2 with TRBJ1-6; TRBD1 aligns across 7 bases. This CDR3 region has 16 residues. Germline-derived CDR1 and CDR2 are SGHAT and FQNNGV. Germline trimming cut 5 bases from V and 6 bases from J; bases unmatched to any gene: 10. The CDR3 DNA follows: TGTGCCAGCAGCCCGCGGACAGGTTTCCGTAATTCACCCCTCCACTTT. Translating it yields CASSPRTGFRNSPLHF.